Listed below are T cell receptor beta chains from one sample, sequenced in a study of graft-versus-host responses after intestinal transplantation. The protocol was immunoSEQ multiplex PCR, while the TCRdb copy is restricted to in-frame clones and leaves out a portion. In the table there are some 12,000 clones, roughly 93% of which are singletons. The material sequenced was PBMCs, taken roughly 110 days after intestinal transplant. These receptors originate from a human patient who received an intestinal transplant, so some T cells may come from the graft donor. Both conserved end residues are part of each CDR3. The D gene is left open where the match is weak. A row's size may be missing; if present it is once, few, many or a size class.

D gene	J gene	clone size	V gene	CDR3 protein	CDR3 DNA
.	TRBJ2-7	.	TRBV20-1	CSAGSYEQYF	TGCAGCGCCGGCTCCTACGAGCAGTACTTC
TRBD2	TRBJ2-1	.	TRBV9	CASSGGGSPRDEQFF	TGTGCCAGCAGCGGGGGCGGGAGTCCCCGGGATGAGCAGTTCTTC
TRBD1	TRBJ2-7	.	TRBV2	CASSEEDRGSHEQYF	TGTGCCAGCAGTGAAGAGGACAGGGGTTCTCACGAGCAGTACTTC
.	TRBJ2-5	.	TRBV9	CASSDRTAAWDETQYF	TGTGCCAGCAGCGACCGGACAGCGGCGTGGGACGAGACCCAGTACTTC
.	TRBJ1-2	.	TRBV28	CASSFGNGYTF	TGTGCCAGCAGTTTTGGAAATGGCTACACCTTC
.	TRBJ2-7	.	TRBV19	CASSIGTGDYEQYF	TGTGCCAGTAGTATAGGAACGGGAGACTACGAGCAGTACTTC
TRBD2	TRBJ2-3	.	TRBV4-2	CASSQAGLAGGPGTDTQYF	TGTGCCAGCAGCCAGGCGGGACTAGCGGGAGGGCCGGGCACAGATACGCAGTATTTT
.	TRBJ2-1	.	TRBV7-9	CASSLATSYNEQFF	TGTGCCAGCAGCTTAGCGACTTCCTACAATGAGCAGTTCTTC
TRBD1	TRBJ1-1	once	TRBV7-3	CASSLQGADTEAFF	TGTGCCAGCAGCTTACAGGGGGCGGACACTGAAGCTTTCTTT
TRBD2	TRBJ2-7	.	TRBV29-1	CSVRRMGGEQYF	TGCAGCGTCCGGAGGATGGGGGGGGAGCAGTACTTC
TRBD2	TRBJ2-7	.	TRBV5-1	CASSLLGREVSYEQYF	TGCGCCAGCAGCTTGTTGGGGCGGGAGGTCTCCTACGAGCAGTACTTC
TRBD1	TRBJ1-1	.	TRBV5-1	CASSQGQANTEAFF	TGCGCCAGCAGCCAGGGACAGGCTAACACTGAAGCTTTCTTT
.	TRBJ1-2	.	TRBV30	CAWKQIYGYTF	TGTGCCTGGAAACAGATCTATGGCTACACCTTC
.	TRBJ1-5	.	TRBV4-2	CASSTGGEGFSNQPQHF	TGTGCCAGCAGCACCGGAGGGGAGGGATTTAGCAATCAGCCCCAGCATTTT
TRBD2	TRBJ2-4	.	TRBV2	CASTTSGTSKNIQYF	TGTGCCAGCACCACTAGCGGGACCTCAAAAAACATTCAGTACTTC
.	TRBJ1-3	few	TRBV10-3	CAISPIMDRFGTIYF	TGTGCCATCAGCCCCATTATGGACCGCTTCGGGACCATATATTTT
.	TRBJ2-1	.	TRBV5-1	CASSLGAPSPHEQFF	TGCGCCAGCAGCTTGGGAGCGCCCAGCCCCCATGAGCAGTTCTTC
TRBD2	TRBJ2-3	.	TRBV30	CAWGSGIELATDTQYF	TGTGCCTGGGGTAGCGGGATAGAGCTAGCAACAGATACGCAGTATTTT
.	TRBJ2-1	.	TRBV9	CASSSGGLEQFF	TGTGCCAGCAGCTCTGGCGGACTAGAGCAGTTCTTC
.	TRBJ2-6	.	TRBV4-1	CASSQGTGSYSGANVLTF	TGCGCCAGCAGCCAAGGTACAGGAAGCTACTCTGGGGCCAACGTCCTGACTTTC
.	TRBJ2-1	.	TRBV5-1	CASSLVGGTGDEQFF	TGCGCCAGCAGCTTGGTTGGCGGGACCGGGGATGAGCAGTTCTTC
.	TRBJ2-2	.	TRBV7-3	CASSPSGAIANTGELFF	TGTGCCAGCAGCCCATCGGGGGCGATCGCGAACACCGGGGAGCTGTTTTTT
TRBD2	TRBJ2-1	.	TRBV2	CASSDSSGRSHNEQFF	TGTGCCAGCAGTGATTCGAGCGGGAGGAGTCACAATGAGCAGTTCTTC
.	TRBJ2-7	.	TRBV5-4	CASSLEAGVEQYF	TGTGCCAGCAGCTTGGAAGCGGGCGTTGAGCAGTACTTC
.	TRBJ1-1	.	TRBV19	CASLTEANTEAFF	TGTGCCAGTTTAACGGAGGCGAACACTGAAGCTTTCTTT
TRBD1	TRBJ2-1	.	TRBV27	CASSLSGTGGTYNEQFF	TGTGCCAGCAGTTTGAGCGGGACAGGGGGAACCTACAATGAGCAGTTCTTC
.	TRBJ2-3	.	TRBV27	CASRVGVAAADTQYF	TGTGCCAGCAGGGTCGGTGTCGCGGCAGCAGATACGCAGTATTTT
.	TRBJ1-6	.	TRBV30	CAWNGNSPLHF	TGTGCCTGGAACGGGAATTCACCCCTCCACTTT
.	TRBJ1-4	.	TRBV9	CASSVEGTLGEKLFF	TGTGCCAGCAGCGTAGAAGGGACGTTAGGCGAAAAACTGTTTTTT
TRBD1	TRBJ2-7	.	TRBV4-1	CASSQDPGQGPSLYF	TGCGCCAGCAGCCAGGACCCGGGACAGGGACCTTCACTGTACTTC
.	TRBJ2-1	.	TRBV9	CASSVGGSGASEQFF	TGTGCCAGCAGCGTAGGAGGGAGTGGGGCATCTGAGCAGTTCTTC
.	TRBJ2-7	once	TRBV15	CATSTVDRAINYEQYF	TGTGCCACCAGCACTGTAGACAGAGCGATAAACTACGAGCAGTACTTC
.	TRBJ2-7	.	TRBV4-1	CASSQMGSYEQYF	TGCGCCAGCAGCCAGATGGGTTCTTACGAGCAGTACTTC
.	TRBJ2-3	.	TRBV27	CASSLGLLGDTQYF	TGTGCCAGCAGCCTGGGACTCCTGGGGGATACGCAGTATTTT
TRBD1	TRBJ2-6	.	TRBV18	CASSDRDSYSGANVLTF	TGTGCCAGCTCAGATCGGGACAGCTACTCTGGGGCCAACGTCCTGACTTTC
.	TRBJ2-5	few	TRBV6-8	CASSYGLGYQETQYF	TGTGCCAGCAGTTACGGGCTGGGGTACCAAGAGACCCAGTACTTC
TRBD2	TRBJ2-7	.	TRBV28	CASSLQMIGATGGYEQYF	TGTGCCAGCAGTCTTCAAATGATTGGGGCCACCGGGGGGTACGAGCAGTACTTC
TRBD2	TRBJ2-4	.	TRBV4-2	CASSQDGDSGGLAKNIQYF	TGTGCCAGCAGCCAAGATGGTGATAGCGGGGGTTTAGCCAAAAACATTCAGTACTTC
.	TRBJ2-1	.	TRBV2	CASSPRDGGEQFF	TGTGCCAGCAGTCCAAGGGACGGGGGCGAGCAGTTCTTC